These 25 T cell receptor beta chains were all obtained from the same sample, sequenced in a study of Graves' ophthalmopathy and Graves' hyperthyroidism. Investigators amplified TCR beta CDR3 regions from RNA transcripts. HTBI primers were used in a first-round RT-PCR, which preceded a second-round multiplex PCR. Each CDR3 protein gets one entry after TCRdb re-called the multiplex PCR reads with MiXCR. In the table there are hundreds of thousands of distinct CDR3 sequences, around 15% of which are singletons. Input material: blood. The receptors were gathered from a woman in her thirties with Graves' ophthalmopathy.

This clonotype came up a few times. The chain has TRBV30 and TRBJ1-5; 10 positions agree with TRBD1. This CDR3 region has 13 residues. V shed 4 bases, J shed 6 bases, and the junction held 3 bases outside the gene matches. CDR1 and CDR2 (germline): GTSNPN, SVGIG (reference sequence). The CDR3 DNA is TGTGCCTGGACAGGACAGGGGGGTCAGCCCCAGCATTTT. The encoded protein is CAWTGQGGQPQHF.

This clonotype turned up a few times. The V call is TRBV6-4, the J call TRBJ2-2; D ambiguous. The V gene lost 11 bases and the J gene lost 7 bases, with 11 bases spanning the gap. CDR1 is MRHNA, CDR2 SNTAGT, per germline. The CDR3 covers 11 residues. DNA for the CDR3: TGTGCCGGGGAAGGTATCGGGGAGCTGTTTTTT. Residues: CAGEGIGELFF.

This clonotype was detected ten times or more. V is TRBV19 and J is TRBJ2-7; TRBD1 matches 7 bases. CDR3 length equals 12 residues. V trimming: 9 bases; J trimming: 5 bases; junction bases outside the gene matches: 7. The V gene's germline CDR1 is LNHDA and CDR2 SQIVND (reference sequence). CDR3 sequence reads: CASRTGVNEQYF. The CDR3, as DNA: TGTGCCAGCAGGACAGGAGTCAACGAGCAGTACTTC.

Worth noting for this clonotype: A much larger clone differs by one base, so this may be a read error. It is likely a read error, because the conserved phenylalanine at the end of the CDR3 is missing. V usage is TRBV6-1 and J usage is TRBJ1-5; 7 bases align to TRBD1. The germline V gene encodes CDR1 MNHNS and CDR2 SASEGT. CDR3 length equals 15 residues. With V trimmed by 8 bases and J by 2 bases, 9 bases remained unmatched. In DNA, the CDR3 is TGTGCCAGCGGTAAGACAGGGTTAGGCAATCAGCCCCAGCATTTG. Translation gives CASGKTGLGNQPQHL.

This clonotype was seen many times. The V call is TRBV18, the J call TRBJ1-2, with 8 bases fitting TRBD1. The CDR3 loop spans 15 amino acids. CDR1 is KGHSH, CDR2 LQKENI, per germline. V trimming: 6 bases; J trimming: 0 bases; junction bases outside the gene matches: 6. The CDR3 sequence is CASSPTTGANYGYTF. The CDR3 bases are TGTGCCAGCTCCCCTACGACAGGGGCTAACTATGGCTACACCTTC. The full variable domain, in which reference TRBV18 and TRBJ1-2 provide the parts outside the CDR3, is NAGVMQNPRHLVRRRGQEARLRCSPMKGHSHVYWYRQLPEEGLKFMVYLQKENIIDESGMPKERFSAEFPKEGPSILRIQQVVRGDSAAYFCASSPTTGANYGYTFGSGTRLTVV.

This clonotype was seen at least ten times. This chain links TRBV20-1 with TRBJ2-4; D may match TRBD1 or TRBD2 (5 bases each). Germline V CDR1 and CDR2: DFQATT, SNEGSKA (reference sequence). V lost 5 bases, J lost 11 bases, and 19 bases lay in between. The CDR3 is 13 residues long. CDR3 nucleotide sequence: TGCAGTGCTTGGGACGCAAAAGGACGAGTTCAGTACTTC. Translation: CSAWDAKGRVQYF.

This chain uses TRBV11-2 with TRBJ1-1, with TRBD1 matching over 11 bases. The CDR3 spans 14 residues. Germline CDR1 reads SGHAT; CDR2 reads FQNNGV. Losses at the gene ends were 2 bases for V and 9 bases for J; bases not matched to a gene: 5. Here the CDR3 DNA reads TGTGCCAGCAGCTTAATTCGGACAGGGGGCAAAGCTTTCTTT. Translation gives CASSLIRTGGKAFF.

This clonotype was seen ten or more times. The chain combines TRBV7-2 with TRBJ1-1; no clear D. CDR1 and CDR2 from the germline V gene are SGHTA and FQGNSA. The CDR3 consists of 13 residues. V was shortened by 4 bases and J by 1 base, with 7 bases between the two germline ends. The CDR3 reads CASSYPRNTEAFF. For the CDR3, the DNA is TGTGCCAGCAGCTATCCGAGGAACACTGAAGCTTTCTTT.

This clonotype was observed at least ten times. This sequence joins TRBV11-3 and TRBJ1-1, with a weak D call TRBD1 (5 bases). CDR1 and CDR2 from the germline V gene are SGHNT and YENEEA. CDR3 length: 15 residues. The V gene lost 5 bases and the J gene lost 5 bases, with 18 bases spanning the gap. This CDR3 reads CASSHRSWGLTEAFF. CDR3 bases: TGTGCCAGCAGCCACAGGAGTTGGGGCTTAACTGAAGCTTTCTTT.

Ten or more counts support this clonotype. The chain combines TRBV15 with TRBJ2-7; tentative D call: TRBD1 (5 bases). Between the trimmed V and J ends, which lost 6 bases and 4 bases, there was a span of 19 bases. The V gene's germline CDR1 is LNHNV and CDR2 YYDKDF (reference sequence). The CDR3 runs 15 residues. The CDR3: CATSSPAQGAYEQYF. The CDR3 DNA reads TGTGCCACCAGTTCCCCGGCCCAGGGTGCGTACGAGCAGTACTTC.

This clonotype was recorded a few times. The chain joins TRBV30 to TRBJ1-2; no reliable D call. Trimming took off 3 bases at V and 2 bases at J, with 7 bases between the two ends. This CDR3 spans 12 amino acids. In germline, CDR1 is GTSNPN, CDR2 SVGIG (reference sequence). CDR3 residues: CAWSVTNYGYTF. Written as DNA, the CDR3 is TGTGCCTGGAGCGTCACCAACTATGGCTACACCTTC.

This clonotype was seen many times. The chain carries TRBV2 and TRBJ2-7, with TRBD2 matching over 10 bases. Trimming took 6 bases from V and 2 from J; bases not matched to a gene: 7. This CDR3 has 15 residues. CDR1 SNHLY and CDR2 FYNNEI come from the germline V gene. The CDR3 here is CASRLGLALTYEQYF. The CDR3 DNA reads TGTGCCAGCAGGCTGGGACTAGCGCTAACCTACGAGCAGTACTTC.

This clonotype showed up many times. The CDR3 nucleotides are TGTGCCAGCAACGGTTTGGCGGGGGGCCCTAGCTCCTACGAGCAGTACTTC. It encodes CASNGLAGGPSSYEQYF. This chain uses TRBV28 with TRBJ2-7, with TRBD2 identical over 8 bases. Per germline, CDR1 MDHEN and CDR2 SYDVKM. V lost 7 bases to trimming and J lost 0 bases; unmatched junction nucleotides: 14. The CDR3 has 17 residues.

This clonotype was seen many times. The V and J genes are TRBV6-5 and TRBJ2-5; 10 nucleotides align to TRBD1. This CDR3 contains 14 residues. V gave up 0 bases and J gave up 5 bases; unmatched junction bases: 0. Germline lookup yields CDR1 MNHEY and CDR2 SVGAGI. In DNA, the CDR3 is TGTGCCAGCAGTTACTCGGGACAGGGGGAGACCCAGTACTTC. It is translated as CASSYSGQGETQYF.

This clonotype occurred a few times. The chain carries TRBV5-1 and TRBJ2-7; possible D gene TRBD2, 7 bases. This CDR3 has 14 amino acids. Germline V CDR1 and CDR2: SGHRS, YFSETQ. Trimming took 5 bases from V and 3 from J, leaving 15 bases between them. The chain's CDR3 is CASRPAGHGYEQYF. CDR3 DNA sequence: TGCGCCAGCAGACCAGCGGGACACGGCTACGAGCAGTACTTC.

The chain employs TRBV6-1 and TRBJ2-5; D is ambiguous. Trimming left V 11 bases short and J 0 bases short, with 7 bases between. This CDR3 comprises 11 residues. Germline lookup yields CDR1 MNHNS and CDR2 SASEGT. The CDR3 sequence is CASRHQETQYF. CDR3 bases: TGTGCCTCAAGGCACCAAGAGACCCAGTACTTC.

The chain employs TRBV18 and TRBJ2-7; 7 positions match TRBD1. Per germline, CDR1 KGHSH and CDR2 LQKENI. The ends lost 3 bases at V and 12 bases at J; junction bases unmatched: 11. This CDR3 is built from 13 residues. In nucleotides, the CDR3 is TGTGCCAGCTCACCCAACACAGGGGAAGAAGCGTACTTC. As protein: CASSPNTGEEAYF.

The table lists this clonotype with many counts. This chain links TRBV11-2 with TRBJ1-1; maybe TRBD1 (5 bases). Per the germline V gene, CDR1 is SGHAT and CDR2 is FQNNGV. With 4 bases removed from V and 4 bases from J, the gap between germline ends came to 10 bases. This CDR3 region has 13 residues. CDR3 region: CASSSQAGTEAFF. CDR3 DNA sequence: TGTGCCAGCAGCTCACAGGCCGGCACTGAAGCTTTCTTT. The entire variable domain, with the rest obtained from reference TRBV11-2 and TRBJ1-1, is as follows: EAGVAQSPRYKIIEKRQSVAFWCNPISGHATLYWYQQILGQGPKLLIQFQNNGVVDDSQLPKDRFSAERLKGVDSTLKIQPAKLEDSAVYLCASSSQAGTEAFFGQGTRLTVV.

This clonotype was seen many times. The CDR3 bases are TGTGCCAGCAGCGACGGACAGGGGGTTATTCAGCCCCAGCATTTT. Encoded protein: CASSDGQGVIQPQHF. The chain recombines TRBV7-9 with TRBJ1-5; TRBD1 matches at 10 bases. CDR1 SEHNR and CDR2 FQNEAQ come from the germline V gene (reference sequence). This CDR3 region has 15 residues. Trimming at V came to 5 bases and at J to 6 bases, leaving 7 bases not matched to a gene. The full variable domain, with the rest looked up from reference TRBV7-9 and TRBJ1-5, is DTGVSQNPRHKITKRGQNVTFRCDPISEHNRLYWYRQTLGQGPEFLTYFQNEAQLEKSRLLSDRFSAERPKGSFSTLEIQRTEQGDSAMYLCASSDGQGVIQPQHFGDGTRLSIL.

This clonotype was detected ten times or more. CDR3 protein: CASSLAGHTGELFF. CDR3 nucleotides: TGCGCCAGCAGCTTGGCTGGGCACACCGGGGAGCTGTTTTTT. The V call is TRBV5-1, the J call TRBJ2-2; no clear D. Trimming removed 0 bases from V and 3 bases from J, with 6 bases in between. CDR1 and CDR2 (germline): SGHRS, YFSETQ. CDR3 length: 14 residues.

With respect to this clonotype: A much larger clone differs from this one at a single base, so this may be a read error. The conserved final phenylalanine or tryptophan is absent from the CDR3, which likely points to a read error. This chain uses TRBV12-3 or TRBV12-4 with TRBJ2-7; D gene ambiguous. V was shortened by 6 bases and J by 2 bases, with 20 bases between the two germline ends. There are 16 residues in the CDR3. The CDR3 is CASSPNSLRGPYEQYY. The CDR3 DNA reads TGTGCCAGCAGCCCTAACTCTCTCCGAGGCCCCTACGAGCAGTACTAC.

This clonotype was counted many times. The CDR3 reads CASSPDNGETQYF. Here the CDR3 DNA reads TGTGCCAGCTCACCGGACAATGGGGAGACCCAGTACTTC. The chain joins TRBV18 to TRBJ2-5; TRBD1 might be the D (5 bases). CDR1 is KGHSH, CDR2 LQKENI, per germline. This CDR3 has 13 residues. Trimming removed 3 bases at V and 5 bases at J, with 10 bases between. Variable domain in full (rest from reference TRBV18 and TRBJ2-5): NAGVMQNPRHLVRRRGQEARLRCSPMKGHSHVYWYRQLPEEGLKFMVYLQKENIIDESGMPKERFSAEFPKEGPSILRIQQVVRGDSAAYFCASSPDNGETQYFGPGTRLLVL.

This CDR3 is CASSLRSGGRETQYF. The CDR3 nucleotides read TGTGCCAGCAGTTTACGGAGCGGGGGCCGAGAGACCCAGTACTTC. The V call is TRBV12-3 or TRBV12-4, the J call TRBJ2-5, with 8 bases matching TRBD2. The junction had 6 bases not matched to a gene; V was cut back by 2 bases and J by 4 bases. The CDR3 length is 15 residues.

Many counts were recorded for this clonotype. The V and J genes are TRBV29-1 and TRBJ1-1, with TRBD1 matching over 8 bases. Germline assignment: CDR1 SQVTM and CDR2 ANQGSEA. The J segment lost 5 bases and the V segment lost 8 bases, leaving 13 bases of the junction unmatched. This CDR3 spans 14 amino acids. The CDR3 sequence: CSTLSVRGQTEAFF. CDR3 nucleotide sequence: TGCAGCACCCTTTCCGTCAGGGGGCAGACTGAAGCTTTCTTT.

This rearrangement joins TRBV27 to TRBJ2-7, with TRBD2 identical over 8 bases. Germline V lookup: CDR1 MNHEY, CDR2 SMNVEV (reference sequence). The J segment lost 3 bases and the V segment lost 6 bases, leaving 10 bases of the junction unmatched. The CDR3 is 15 residues long. CDR3 loop: CASSLEWLAGYEQYF. The CDR3 nucleotides read TGTGCCAGCAGCTTAGAATGGCTAGCGGGCTACGAGCAGTACTTC.